Presented here are 23 T cell receptor beta chains from one specimen sequenced in a study of OX40 agonist ivuxolimab in advanced cancers. Libraries were prepared by immunoSEQ multiplex PCR; TCRdb keeps only in-frame clonotypes and omits some of them. The profile shows some 130,000 clones, around 87% of them singletons. The source material was CD4+ or CD8+ T cells sorted from blood, sampled in a trial of the OX40 agonist ivuxolimab. The receptors derive from an adult with an advanced solid tumor such as melanoma, head and neck, liver or kidney cancer.

The J gene is TRBJ1-1, the V gene TRBV6-1; D unresolved. CDR3 length: 13 residues. V lost 7 bases and J 6 bases, leaving 15 bases between the germline ends. CDR1 and CDR2 from the germline V gene are MNHNS and SASEGT. The CDR3 here is CASTIVANAEAFF. CDR3 nucleotide sequence: TGTGCCAGCACCATCGTGGCAAACGCTGAAGCTTTCTTT.

V is TRBV5-1 and J is TRBJ1-3; D is ambiguous. Germline loops: CDR1 SGHRS, CDR2 YFSETQ. This CDR3 region has 17 residues. V was pared by 1 base and J by 0 bases, with 14 bases between. The CDR3 loop reads CASSLFSGILSGNTIYF. CDR3 sequence (DNA): TGCGCCAGCAGCTTGTTCTCGGGAATCCTCTCTGGAAACACCATATATTTT.

The CDR3 protein is CASSSTGTGPYEQYF. The CDR3 bases are TGTGCCAGCAGCTCCACCGGGACAGGGCCCTACGAGCAGTACTTC. The chain couples TRBV11-3 to TRBJ2-7; 9 nucleotides align to TRBD1. The CDR3 contains 15 residues. Per germline, CDR1 SGHNT and CDR2 YENEEA. Trimming took 4 bases from V and 2 from J; bases not matched to a gene: 6.

The J gene is TRBJ1-1, the V gene TRBV6-6; no clear D gene. Germline lookup yields CDR1 MNHNY and CDR2 SVGAGI (reference sequence). CDR3 size: 12 residues. V was pared by 5 bases and J by 1 base, with 5 bases between. The CDR3 region has the DNA TGTGCCAGCAGTCCTGAGAACACTGAAGCTTTCTTT. The encoded protein is CASSPENTEAFF.

The rearrangement links TRBV7-9 to TRBJ1-1; D remains ambiguous. CDR3 length equals 12 residues. The germline V gene encodes CDR1 SEHNR and CDR2 FQNEAQ (reference sequence). V was shortened by 1 base and J by 4 bases, with 4 bases between the two germline ends. CDR3 region: CASSLVITEAFF. DNA for the CDR3: TGTGCCAGCAGCTTAGTCATCACTGAAGCTTTCTTT.

CDR3 loop: CASSPARGRAPNSNYGYTF. DNA of the CDR3: TGTGCCAGCTCACCAGCGAGAGGCCGGGCGCCGAACTCTAACTATGGCTACACCTTC. This chain uses TRBV18 with TRBJ1-2; D not resolved. The CDR3 extends over 19 amino acids. Germline-derived CDR1 and CDR2 are KGHSH and LQKENI. V was pared by 2 bases and J by 0 bases, with 22 bases between.

Here the CDR3 reads CASSGHENTEAFF. Here the CDR3 DNA reads TGTGCCAGCAGTGGACATGAGAACACTGAAGCTTTCTTT. This sequence joins TRBV2 and TRBJ1-1; the D is unclear. Germline-derived CDR1 and CDR2 are SNHLY and FYNNEI. The V gene lost 4 bases and the J gene lost 1 base, with 7 bases spanning the gap. The CDR3 totals 13 residues.

The genes are TRBV19 and TRBJ1-1; the D gene is possibly TRBD1 (5 bases). Trimming left V 8 bases short and J 1 base short, with 11 bases between. Germline values: CDR1 LNHDA, CDR2 SQIVND (reference sequence). The CDR3 length is 13 residues. CDR3 nucleotide sequence: TGTGCCAGTGCACAGGACCCGAACACTGAAGCTTTCTTT. This encodes CASAQDPNTEAFF. The full variable domain, rest sourced from reference TRBV19 and TRBJ1-1, is DGGITQSPKYLFRKEGQNVTLSCEQNLNHDAMYWYRQDPGQGLRLIYYSQIVNDFQKGDIAEGYSVSREKKESFPLTVTSAQKNPTAFYLCASAQDPNTEAFFGQGTRLTVV.

This chain uses TRBV7-8 with TRBJ2-7, with 8 bases lining up with TRBD1. With 3 bases clipped from V and 5 bases from J, the junction kept 6 bases outside the gene matches. Germline lookup yields CDR1 SGHVS and CDR2 FQNEAQ. This CDR3 has 14 amino acids. CDR3 bases: TGTGCCAGCAGCTTCAGGGGGCAAGTCCACGAGCAGTACTTC. Encoded protein: CASSFRGQVHEQYF.

The V and J genes are TRBV28 and TRBJ2-1; D gene uncertain. V was shortened by 10 bases and J by 8 bases, with 9 bases between the two germline ends. Germline V CDR1 and CDR2: MDHEN, SYDVKM. This CDR3 spans 10 amino acids. CDR3 region: CATSVYEQFF. As DNA, the CDR3 is TGTGCCACTTCAGTCTATGAGCAGTTCTTC.

The J gene is TRBJ2-2, the V gene TRBV6-5; 8 bases map to TRBD2. V lost 0 bases and J lost 4; bases outside the gene matches: 4. The V gene's germline CDR1 is MNHEY and CDR2 SVGAGI. CDR3 length: 16 residues. CDR3 protein: CASSYSFGGVTGELFF. In DNA form, the CDR3 reads TGTGCCAGCAGTTACTCTTTCGGGGGGGTCACCGGGGAGCTGTTTTTT.

This sequence joins TRBV7-2 and TRBJ1-5, with D possibly matching TRBD1 (5 bases). V lost 4 bases and J 7 bases, leaving 17 bases between the germline ends. CDR3 size: 15 residues. Germline-derived CDR1 and CDR2 are SGHTA and FQGNSA. CDR3 amino acids: CASSSSWGFRQPQHF. CDR3 nucleotides: TGTGCCAGCAGCTCCTCGTGGGGGTTCAGGCAGCCCCAGCATTTT.

The CDR3 nucleotides are TGTGCCAGCAGCCGTATCGGGACAGGGGACGAGCAGTACTTC. As protein: CASSRIGTGDEQYF. The J gene is TRBJ2-7, the V gene TRBV6-5; 10 positions match TRBD1. Losses at the gene ends were 6 bases for V and 5 bases for J; bases not matched to a gene: 7. This CDR3 spans 14 amino acids. Per germline, CDR1 MNHEY and CDR2 SVGAGI.

This sequence joins TRBV7-9 and TRBJ2-7, with TRBD1 matching over 9 bases. Germline assignment: CDR1 SEHNR and CDR2 FQNEAQ (reference sequence). The CDR3 has 15 residues. V trimming: 5 bases; J trimming: 3 bases; junction bases outside the gene matches: 8. The CDR3 region is CASSTGQGRNYEQYF. The CDR3 DNA is TGTGCCAGCAGCACGGGACAGGGTCGAAACTACGAGCAGTACTTC.

In DNA form, the CDR3 reads TGTGCCAGCAAGCTCAGGACAGGGGATGGCTACACCTTC. Protein product: CASKLRTGDGYTF. The rearrangement uses TRBV28 and TRBJ1-2; 9 bases line up with TRBD1. The CDR3 covers 13 residues. The V and J ends lost 7 bases and 6 bases, in that order; junction bases with no gene match: 6. The germline V gene has CDR1 MDHEN and CDR2 SYDVKM.

In DNA form, the CDR3 reads TGTGCCAGCAGTTTCACTAGCTATGGCTACACCTTC. Translating gives CASSFTSYGYTF. The rearrangement joins TRBV28 to TRBJ1-2; D is uncertain. The V gene's germline CDR1 is MDHEN and CDR2 SYDVKM. V dropped 3 bases and J dropped 4 bases, with 6 bases sitting between them. This CDR3 has 12 residues.

The J gene is TRBJ1-3, the V gene TRBV5-1; a possible D gene is TRBD1 (5 bases). Trimming pared 2 bases from V and 3 bases from J, leaving 12 bases between. Germline lookup yields CDR1 SGHRS and CDR2 YFSETQ. The CDR3 has 15 residues. DNA for the CDR3: TGCGCCAGCAGCTTCGTGGGGGGAGGTGGAAACACCATATATTTT. It encodes CASSFVGGGGNTIYF. Full variable domain (missing parts from reference TRBV5-1 and TRBJ1-3): KAGVTQTPRYLIKTRGQQVTLSCSPISGHRSVSWYQQTPGQGLQFLFEYFSETQRNKGNFPGRFSGRQFSNSRSEMNVSTLELGDSALYLCASSFVGGGGNTIYFGEGSWLTVV.

The rearrangement uses TRBV7-2 and TRBJ2-5; D remains ambiguous. From germline, CDR1 is SGHTA and CDR2 FQGNSA. The CDR3 extends over 14 amino acids. The V and J ends lost 5 bases and 7 bases respectively, with 17 bases between them. As DNA, the CDR3 is TGTGCCAGCAGCCCCGGACGGTCGCTGGGGACCCAGTACTTC. Translation: CASSPGRSLGTQYF.

This sequence joins TRBV30 and TRBJ2-3; possible D gene TRBD1, 5 bases. The germline V gene encodes CDR1 GTSNPN and CDR2 SVGIG (reference sequence). V was pared by 0 bases and J by 3 bases, with 13 bases between. The CDR3 covers 15 residues. CDR3 sequence reads: CAWSVPRGRTDTQYF. The CDR3 DNA reads as TGTGCCTGGAGTGTACCAAGGGGCCGGACAGATACGCAGTATTTT.

The CDR3 reads CASLRSIQETQYF. The CDR3 nucleotides read TGTGCCAGCCTTCGGAGTATACAAGAGACCCAGTACTTC. The chain joins TRBV2 to TRBJ2-5; D not resolved. The CDR3 totals 13 residues. CDR1 SNHLY and CDR2 FYNNEI come from the germline V gene. Trimming removed 8 bases from V and 2 bases from J, with 12 bases in between.

The V call is TRBV4-3, the J call TRBJ2-7; 9 positions match TRBD1. The CDR3 is made up of 13 amino acids. Germline V gene sequence: CDR1 LGHNA, CDR2 YSLEER. With V trimmed by 5 bases and J by 7 bases, 6 bases remained unmatched. The CDR3 coding sequence is TGCGCCAGCAGCGGGACAGGGTTGAAGGAGCAGTACTTC. Translated: CASSGTGLKEQYF.

This chain links TRBV10-2 with TRBJ1-1, with D uncertain. V lost 4 bases and J lost 1, with 10 bases in between. This CDR3 has 14 residues. The germline V gene encodes CDR1 WSHSY and CDR2 SAAADI. The CDR3 DNA sequence: TGCGCCAGCAGTGCGCGGACCCAGAACACTGAAGCTTTCTTT. Its translation: CASSARTQNTEAFF.

This clone was detected once. This chain links TRBV29-1 with TRBJ1-3; D uncertain. In germline, CDR1 is SQVTM, CDR2 ANQGSEA. This CDR3 has 13 residues. V lost 6 bases to trimming and J lost 4 bases, with 13 bases between them. As DNA, the CDR3 is TGCAGCGTCGGGAGTACGGGGGGAAACACCATATATTTT. Its protein is CSVGSTGGNTIYF.